The entry below gives a single T cell receptor (beta chain) sequence along with its context. Profiled with immunoSEQ multiplex PCR; TCRdb holds only in-frame clones, not every one. The repertoire includes 120,000 or so clones, about 70% of them detected once, and roughly 2% sits in the top ten. The data belong to a study of blood T cell repertoires in COVID-19. The CDR3 sequence is 13 residues long. The germline V gene encodes CDR1 MDHEN and CDR2 SYDVKM. V shed 5 bases, J shed 2 bases, and the junction held 2 bases outside the gene matches. The sample taken for sequencing was peripheral blood. The chain uses TRBV28 and TRBJ2-5; 7 nucleotides line up with TRBD1. The clonotype comes from a woman aged 70-85 years with acute or convalescent COVID-19. The CDR3 bases are TGTGCCAGCAGTCCGGGACAGCAAGAGACCCAGTACTTC. This codes for CASSPGQQETQYF.